This T cell receptor (beta chain) emerged from a study of blood T cell repertoires in COVID-19. Study details: PBMCs, B-cell-depleted T cells, or T cells provided the cDNA or gDNA that made up the material.

This CDR3 has 16 residues. With V trimmed by 3 bases and J by 5 bases, 13 bases remained unmatched. The germline gives CDR1 SGHRS, CDR2 YFSETQ. The table lists this clone with a few counts. Recruited during active infection, patients (from Seattle) were subsequently followed longitudinally. As originally analysed: How many nucleated cells were present was estimated from reference gene primer amplification. Profiling relied on immunoSEQ multiplex PCR, and the TCRdb table lists in-frame clones only, not all of them. That table is the source of V, J and clone size, and D and trimming were worked out from the DNA. The data contain some 170,000 clones, roughly 84% of them singletons.

The chain employs TRBV5-1 and TRBJ2-7; 8 nucleotides align to TRBD2. The sample comprised peripheral blood. The sequence was collected from a middle-aged woman with COVID-19, enrolled during active disease. The CDR3 reads CASSSLGAGERNEQYF. DNA of the CDR3: TGCGCCAGCAGCTCATTGGGAGCGGGAGAAAGGAACGAGCAGTACTTC.